This TCR beta chain stems from a study of blood T cells in healthy people across ages. At the level of the study: The capture of about one barcoded beta molecule per two T cells was achieved by template switching. General study points: CMV status of donors was unknown, possibly confounding expanded clonotype changes.

Researchers isolated at least 6 million PBMCs per sample. Deletions cut 6 bases from V and 3 bases from J, with 18 bases between. CDR1 MNHEY and CDR2 SMNVEV come from the germline V gene (reference sequence). The CDR3 has 15 amino acids. This clonotype was counted only a few times. Its antigen is still unknown. For the second PCR, which ran for 7 to 11 cycles, a sample-barcoded 5' primer and a J-beta primer mix were used. Template switching added a 12-random-nucleotide identifier to every cDNA molecule. TCRdb used MiXCR to reprocess the 5' RACE reads, holding one entry per CDR3 protein. The data contain some 1.4 million distinct CDR3 sequences, 42% of them seen just once; the ten biggest clones take up approximately 7.9%.

The rearrangement links TRBV27 to TRBJ2-7; D may be TRBD2 (6 bases). Sequencing was carried out using blood. This clonotype was obtained from a woman aged 18-35 years in good health. The CDR3 spells CASRIGTSPLYEQYF. The CDR3 bases are TGTGCCAGCAGGATAGGGACTTCCCCCCTCTACGAGCAGTACTTC.